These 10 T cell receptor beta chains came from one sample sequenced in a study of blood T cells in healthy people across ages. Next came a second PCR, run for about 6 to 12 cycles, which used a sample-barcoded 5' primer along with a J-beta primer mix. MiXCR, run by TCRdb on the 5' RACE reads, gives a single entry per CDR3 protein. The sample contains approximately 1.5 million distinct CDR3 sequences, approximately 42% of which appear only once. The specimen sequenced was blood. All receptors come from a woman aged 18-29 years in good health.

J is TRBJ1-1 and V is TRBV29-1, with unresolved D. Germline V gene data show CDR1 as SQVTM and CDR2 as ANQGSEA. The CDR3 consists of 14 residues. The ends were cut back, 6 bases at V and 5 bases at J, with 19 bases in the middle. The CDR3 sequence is CSVEPRQSPTEAFF. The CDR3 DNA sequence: TGCAGCGTAGAACCTAGGCAGTCCCCAACTGAAGCTTTCTTT.

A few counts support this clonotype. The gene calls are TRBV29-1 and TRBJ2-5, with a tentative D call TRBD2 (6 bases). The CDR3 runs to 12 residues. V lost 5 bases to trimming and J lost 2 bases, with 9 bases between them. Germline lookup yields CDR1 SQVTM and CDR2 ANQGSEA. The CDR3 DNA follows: TGCAGCGTTCCCCGGGAGCAAGAGACCCAGTACTTC. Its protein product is CSVPREQETQYF.

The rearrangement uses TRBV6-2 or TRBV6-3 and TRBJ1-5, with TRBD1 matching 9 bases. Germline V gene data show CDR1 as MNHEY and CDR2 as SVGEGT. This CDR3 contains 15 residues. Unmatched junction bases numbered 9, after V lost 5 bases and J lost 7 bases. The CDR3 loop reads CASSHPGTGKQPQHF. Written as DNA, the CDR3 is TGTGCCAGCAGTCATCCCGGGACAGGGAAACAGCCCCAGCATTTT.

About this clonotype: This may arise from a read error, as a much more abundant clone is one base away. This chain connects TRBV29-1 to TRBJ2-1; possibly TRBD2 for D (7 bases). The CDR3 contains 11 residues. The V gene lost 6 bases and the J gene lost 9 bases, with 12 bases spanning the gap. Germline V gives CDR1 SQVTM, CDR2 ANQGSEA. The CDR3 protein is CSVQGGGEQFF. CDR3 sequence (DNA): TGCAGCGTACAGGGAGGGGGTGAGCAGTTCTTC.

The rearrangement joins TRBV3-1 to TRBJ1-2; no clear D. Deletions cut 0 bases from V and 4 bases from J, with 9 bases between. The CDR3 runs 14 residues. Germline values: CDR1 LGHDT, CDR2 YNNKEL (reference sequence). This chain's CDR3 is CASSQESRGYGYTF. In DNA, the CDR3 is TGTGCCAGCAGCCAAGAGTCTCGGGGCTATGGCTACACCTTC.

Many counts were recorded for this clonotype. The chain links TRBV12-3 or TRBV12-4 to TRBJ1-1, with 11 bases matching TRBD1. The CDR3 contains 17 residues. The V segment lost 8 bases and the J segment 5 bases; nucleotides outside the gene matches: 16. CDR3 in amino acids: CASVQKSGTGGKTEAFF. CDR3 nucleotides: TGTGCCAGCGTCCAGAAATCCGGGACAGGGGGTAAAACTGAAGCTTTCTTT.

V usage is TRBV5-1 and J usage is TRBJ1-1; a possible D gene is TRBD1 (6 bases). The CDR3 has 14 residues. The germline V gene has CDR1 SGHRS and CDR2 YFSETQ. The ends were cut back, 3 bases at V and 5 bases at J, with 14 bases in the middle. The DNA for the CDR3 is TGCGCCAGCAGCTCCGTATCGGGGGCAACTGAAGCTTTCTTT. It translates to CASSSVSGATEAFF.

This chain's CDR3 is CASSVDRLETQYF. In nucleotides, the CDR3 is TGTGCCAGCAGCGTAGACAGGCTGGAGACCCAGTACTTC. J is TRBJ2-7 and V is TRBV7-9, with a possible D match to TRBD1 (6 bases). TRBJ2-5 explains the end of the DNA better; the J call may be wrong. CDR3 length: 13 amino acids. Germline V lookup: CDR1 SEHNR, CDR2 FQNEAQ (reference sequence).

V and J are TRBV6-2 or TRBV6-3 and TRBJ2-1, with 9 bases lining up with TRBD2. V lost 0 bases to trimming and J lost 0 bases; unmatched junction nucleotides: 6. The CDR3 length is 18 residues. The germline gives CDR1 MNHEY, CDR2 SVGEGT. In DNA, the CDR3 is TGTGCCAGCAGTTACTCGGGGACTAGCCGTACCTCCTACAATGAGCAGTTCTTC. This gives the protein CASSYSGTSRTSYNEQFF.

The chain's CDR3 is CASSVELGVAYNEQFF. CDR3 DNA sequence: TGTGCCAGCAGCGTAGAACTGGGGGTCGCCTACAATGAGCAGTTCTTC. The V and J genes are TRBV9 and TRBJ2-1, with D tentatively TRBD1 or TRBD2 (5 bases each). Trimming took off 0 bases at V and 2 bases at J, with 12 bases between the two ends. CDR1 SGDLS and CDR2 YYNGEE come from the germline V gene. The length of the CDR3 is 16 residues. The full variable domain, completed using reference TRBV9 and TRBJ2-1, is DSGVTQTPKHLITATGQRVTLRCSPRSGDLSVYWYQQSLDQGLQFLIQYYNGEERAKGNILERFSAQQFPDLHSELNLSSLELGDSALYFCASSVELGVAYNEQFFGPGTRLTVL.